Listed below are T cell receptor beta chains from one sample, sequenced in a study of response to subunit inactivated influenza vaccine. MiXCR, applied by TCRdb to the RT-PCR reads, yields one record per CDR3 protein. The sample lists more than 550,000 distinct CDR3 sequences, 12% occurring once. The source was PBMCs from blood, collected on the day of vaccination. Receptors originate from a man over 45 who received an inactivated influenza vaccine. CDR3s include the opening cysteine and the closing phenylalanine or tryptophan. A D gene is named only where the DNA matches it firmly. Expanded clones are given a class, and other clones once, few, many or no size at all.

>NA|TRBJ2-4|NA|14|TRBV21-1
CASIPENSKNIQYF
TGTGCCAGCATCCCTGAGAACAGCAAAAACATTCAGTACTTC
>NA|TRBJ2-3|few|15|TRBV9
CASSVAGDSTDTQYF
TGTGCCAGCAGCGTAGCTGGCGATAGCACAGATACGCAGTATTTT
>NA|TRBJ2-2|few|15|TRBV3-1
CASSQGRGSTGELFF
TGTGCCAGCAGCCAAGGGAGGGGCTCCACCGGGGAGCTGTTTTTT
>NA|TRBJ2-3|NA|16|TRBV5-1
CASSLAVAALTDTQYF
TGCGCCAGCAGCTTGGCCGTAGCGGCCCTCACAGATACGCAGTATTTT
>NA|TRBJ2-5|NA|14|TRBV20-1
CSARASRGQETQYF
TGCAGTGCTAGAGCCTCCCGGGGACAAGAGACCCAGTACTTC
>NA|TRBJ2-3|few|15|TRBV20-1
CSAPLSLRAPDTQYF
TGCAGTGCTCCGCTGTCTTTGCGGGCCCCAGATACGCAGTATTTT
>TRBD1|TRBJ1-6|few|13|TRBV18
CASSPGTDSPLHF
TGTGCCAGCTCACCAGGGACAGATTCACCCCTCCACTTT
>TRBD1|TRBJ2-3|few|15|TRBV9
CASSASGQSTDTQYF
TGTGCCAGCAGCGCATCGGGACAGAGCACAGATACGCAGTATTTT
>TRBD2|TRBJ2-3|many|17|TRBV4-3
CASSRGTSGGATDTQYF
TGCGCCAGCAGCCGCGGGACTAGCGGGGGGGCCACAGATACGCAGTATTTT
>NA|TRBJ1-1|NA|20|TRBV15
CATSRDRITRGEARNTEAFF
TGTGCCACCAGCAGAGATCGGATTACGAGGGGAGAAGCCAGGAACACTGAAGCTTTCTTT
>TRBD2|TRBJ2-3|many|16|TRBV4-3
CASSPGHGGSTDTQYF
TGCGCCAGCAGCCCAGGTCACGGGGGGAGCACAGATACGCAGTATTTT
>TRBD2|TRBJ2-1|many|17|TRBV7-2
CASSLRKSAGAYNEQFF
TGTGCCAGCAGCCTCCGGAAGTCAGCGGGGGCCTACAATGAGCAGTTCTTC
>TRBD2|TRBJ2-1|few|16|TRBV28
CASSFMVLAGNNEQFF
TGTGCCAGCAGTTTTATGGTCTTAGCGGGAAACAATGAGCAGTTCTTC
>NA|TRBJ2-7|NA|15|TRBV5-1
CASSLDGVSSYEQYF
TGCGCCAGCAGCTTGGACGGGGTGAGCTCCTACGAGCAGTACTTC
>NA|TRBJ2-1|few|13|TRBV14
CASSQDNSREQFF
TGTGCCAGCAGCCAAGATAACAGTAGGGAGCAGTTCTTC
>NA|TRBJ2-3|few|16|TRBV6-5
CASSSQGQKSTDTQYF
TGTGCCAGCAGTTCGCAGGGGCAAAAAAGCACAGATACGCAGTATTTT
>NA|TRBJ1-1|few|13|TRBV19
CASKDRPNTEAFF
TGTGCCAGTAAAGACCGTCCGAACACTGAAGCTTTCTTT
>NA|TRBJ2-4|few|13|TRBV29-1
CSVEGSAKNIQYF
TGCAGCGTTGAAGGGTCGGCCAAAAACATTCAGTACTTC
>NA|TRBJ2-2|few|15|TRBV7-9
CASSLGRDGTGELFF
TGTGCCAGCAGCTTAGGGCGGGATGGCACCGGGGAGCTGTTTTTT
>NA|TRBJ2-5|NA|14|TRBV5-5
CASSLIGWEETQYF
TGTGCCAGCAGCTTGATAGGGTGGGAAGAGACCCAGTACTTC
>NA|TRBJ1-2|few|12|TRBV29-1
CSVLGQNYGYTF
TGCAGCGTGCTCGGGCAGAACTATGGCTACACCTTC
>NA|TRBJ2-2|few|12|TRBV19
CASGDFGGELFF
TGTGCCAGTGGAGATTTCGGCGGGGAGCTGTTTTTT
>NA|TRBJ2-3|many|15|TRBV12-3/TRBV12-4
CASSFFGSSTDTQYF
NA
>TRBD1|TRBJ2-7|many|13|TRBV29-1
CSVVRTGGSEQYF
TGCAGCGTTGTTAGGACAGGGGGGTCCGAGCAGTACTTC
>NA|TRBJ2-3|NA|20|TRBV24-1
CATSDLGGKKTGSSADTQYF
TGTGCCACCAGTGATTTGGGTGGGAAGAAAACAGGGAGTTCGGCAGATACGCAGTATTTT
>TRBD2|TRBJ2-2|NA|15|TRBV4-3
CASSQEFSGTGELFF
TGCGCCAGCAGCCAAGAGTTTAGCGGGACCGGGGAGCTGTTTTTT
>NA|TRBJ2-3|NA|20|TRBV11-2
CASSLGGKGVLLFVPDTQYF
TGTGCCAGCAGCTTAGGTGGAAAAGGGGTACTACTGTTCGTTCCAGATACGCAGTATTTT
>TRBD2|TRBJ2-1|few|13|TRBV6-1
CASRREGSNEQFF
TGTGCCAGCAGACGGGAGGGAAGCAATGAGCAGTTCTTC
>NA|TRBJ2-7|NA|13|TRBV5-6
CASSLLALYEQYF
TGTGCCAGCAGCTTGTTAGCTCTCTACGAGCAGTACTTC
>TRBD1|TRBJ2-1|NA|15|TRBV6-2/TRBV6-3
CASSYWGQGANEQFF
TGTGCCAGCAGTTACTGGGGACAGGGTGCCAATGAGCAGTTCTTC
>TRBD1|TRBJ2-3|many|15|TRBV5-1
CASSPEGTDTDTQYF
TGCGCCAGCAGCCCCGAAGGGACAGACACAGATACGCAGTATTTT
>TRBD1|TRBJ2-7|NA|14|TRBV5-8
CASTPSSGGYEQYF
TGTGCCAGCACCCCCAGCTCAGGGGGCTACGAGCAGTACTTC
>NA|TRBJ2-5|many|15|TRBV20-1
CSARPSTEVQETQYF
TGCAGTGCTAGACCTTCGACGGAGGTTCAAGAGACCCAGTACTTC
>NA|TRBJ2-1|few|13|TRBV29-1
CSVESYQGKEQFF
TGCAGCGTTGAGTCGTACCAAGGTAAAGAGCAGTTCTTC
>NA|TRBJ1-5|many|15|TRBV5-1
CASPWGGLGNQPQHF
TGCGCCAGCCCCTGGGGAGGCCTAGGCAATCAGCCCCAGCATTTT
>NA|TRBJ2-7|few|13|TRBV7-7
CASSLIPSYEQYF
TGTGCCAGCAGCTTAATCCCCTCCTACGAGCAGTACTTC
>NA|TRBJ2-3|few|14|TRBV3-1
CASSQPGNTDTQYF
TGTGCCAGCAGCCAACCGGGAAACACAGATACGCAGTATTTT
>NA|TRBJ1-1|NA|13|TRBV30
CAWGGSPNTEAFF
TGTGCCTGGGGAGGTAGTCCTAACACTGAAGCTTTCTTT